This TCR beta chain was obtained from a study of T cell clonality in common variable immunodeficiency. This clone was detected many times. Its antigen is undetermined. The read halts 3 residues ahead of the CDR3 end, with the missing end drawn from the germline J gene. From germline, CDR1 is SGDLS and CDR2 YYNGEE. Unmatched junction bases numbered 2, after V lost 4 bases and J lost 0 bases. The CDR3 totals 15 residues. Using immunoSEQ multiplex PCR, the repertoire was profiled, and TCRdb retains in-frame clones only, with some absent. Singletons are absent from the sample, which has tens of thousands of clones. General study findings and limits: What drives increased CVID clonality needs T cell subpopulation sequencing. Compared with healthy controls, CVID subjects showed increased TCRbeta clonality, mostly in about a third.

The chain joins TRBV9 to TRBJ2-1; TRBD2 matches 9 bases. Sequenced input: peripheral blood mononuclear cells. The sequence came from a person aged 18-70 years in good health. The CDR3 bases that were read are TGTGCCAGCAGCCCACTAGCGGGCTCCTACAATGAG. Translated: CASSPLAGSYNE. The entire CDR3 reads CASSPLAGSYNEQFF.